This TCR beta chain came from a study of blood T cell repertoires in COVID-19. Some clones are missing from TCRdb's copy, which holds only in-frame ones; the method was immunoSEQ multiplex PCR. The repertoire holds more than 9,500 clones, 72% seen once, with around 10% in the top ten. The length of the CDR3 is 13 residues. V lost 6 bases to trimming and J lost 3 bases, with 11 bases between them. Sequencing was done on a sample of peripheral blood. This chain joins TRBV12-3 or TRBV12-4 and TRBJ1-1, with D possibly matching TRBD1 (5 bases). This clonotype was sampled from a man aged 55-75 years with COVID-19, enrolled during active disease. The CDR3 region is CASSPKGDTEAFF. In DNA form, the CDR3 reads TGTGCCAGCAGCCCTAAAGGGGACACTGAAGCTTTCTTT.